Listed below are T cell receptor beta chains from one sample, sequenced in a study of graft-versus-host responses after intestinal transplantation. These TCRs are of unknown antigen specificity. The data were produced by immunoSEQ multiplex PCR, yet TCRdb's version contains in-frame clones alone and is incomplete. The data show 80,000 to 90,000 clones, 75% to 90% seen once. Material: unstimulated CD4+ T cells sorted from spleen or lymph node cells, obtained before intestinal transplant. These receptors originate from a human donor who received an intestinal transplant. The CDR3 runs from the conserved cysteine through the conserved F or W. The D gene is left open where the match is weak. Clone sizes are given selectively: once, few, many, or a class where the clone is expanded.

clone size,V gene,D gene,J gene,CDR3 DNA,CDR3 protein
NA,TRBV19,NA,TRBJ1-1,TGTGCCAGTAGTATCTCGTTGAACACTGAAGCTTTCTTT,CASSISLNTEAFF
NA,TRBV28,NA,TRBJ1-1,TGTGCCAGCAGTTTAGGAGGCCTACTGAACACTGAAGCTTTCTTT,CASSLGGLLNTEAFF
NA,TRBV6-5,NA,TRBJ2-1,TGTGCCAGCAGTTACTCACGGGCTAGGAGGCCACATGAGCAGTTCTTC,CASSYSRARRPHEQFF
once,TRBV5-1,NA,TRBJ2-7,TGCGCCAGCAGCTTGGTTCCAGGAGGCTACGAGCAGTACTTC,CASSLVPGGYEQYF
NA,TRBV5-1,NA,TRBJ1-1,TGCGCCAGCAGCTTGGGTGCGGGGGCCAACACTGAAGCTTTCTTT,CASSLGAGANTEAFF
NA,TRBV7-9,NA,TRBJ1-5,TGTGCCAGCAGCTTATCAGGGTCGGGTCAGCCCCAGCATTTT,CASSLSGSGQPQHF
NA,TRBV9,TRBD2,TRBJ2-1,TGTGCCAGCAGCGTATTCCGAGCTAGCGGGGGGGATGAGCAGTTCTTC,CASSVFRASGGDEQFF
NA,TRBV10-2,TRBD1,TRBJ1-2,TGCGCCAGCAGCCTCGGACAGGGGGTTTATTCCGAAACCTACACCTTC,CASSLGQGVYSETYTF
once,TRBV5-6,TRBD1,TRBJ1-1,TGTGCCAGCAGCCTCGACAGGGGACACACTGAAGCTTTCTTT,CASSLDRGHTEAFF
once,TRBV5-1,TRBD1,TRBJ2-7,TGCGCCAGCAGCTTGGGGCGGGACAGGGTTTCCTACGAGCAGTACTTC,CASSLGRDRVSYEQYF